One TCR beta chain is described in this entry. Antigen: not known. The germline V gene has CDR1 SQVTM and CDR2 ANQGSEA. The CDR3 is 14 residues long. Trimming at V came to 7 bases and at J to 3 bases, leaving 10 bases not matched to a gene. PCR employed 60 Vbeta and 13 Jbeta primers. Profiled with immunoSEQ multiplex PCR; TCRdb holds only in-frame clones, not every one. The sample contains about 120,000 clones, around three quarters of which appear only once. Healthy bone marrow donors made up the donor group. This sample was included in a study of cytomegalovirus exposure and HLA in healthy donors. Study in general: As released early, the data held roughly 85 million unique TCRs from HLA-typed donors.

Overall study results and limits: When a later analysis was performed, an Asian-associated ancestry cluster reportedly had fewer N-insertions than the roughly 700-donor mean. A previous analysis found most TCR beta V segments productive roughly 87% or roughly 30% of the time.

This chain joins TRBV29-1 and TRBJ2-5; 8 bases agree with TRBD1. This TCR came from a woman aged 25 to 39 in good health and CMV-seronegative. Sequencing was carried out using PBMCs. The CDR3 sequence is CSAVDRAREETQYF. CDR3 DNA sequence: TGCAGCGCCGTGGACAGGGCAAGGGAAGAGACCCAGTACTTC.